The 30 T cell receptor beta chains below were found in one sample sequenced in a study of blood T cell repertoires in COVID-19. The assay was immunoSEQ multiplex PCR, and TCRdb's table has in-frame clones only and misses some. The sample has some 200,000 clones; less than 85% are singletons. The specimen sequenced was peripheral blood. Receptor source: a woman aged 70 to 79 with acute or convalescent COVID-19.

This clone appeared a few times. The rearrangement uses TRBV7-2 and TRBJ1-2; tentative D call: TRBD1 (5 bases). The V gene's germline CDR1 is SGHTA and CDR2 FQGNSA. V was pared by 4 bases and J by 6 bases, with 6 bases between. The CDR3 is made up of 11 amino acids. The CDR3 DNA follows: TGTGCCAGCAGCTCCAGGGATGGCTACACCTTC. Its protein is CASSSRDGYTF.

CDR3 protein: CASSPISRRKLTPYEQYF. Written as DNA, the CDR3 is TGTGCCAGCAGCCCCATATCCCGGCGGAAGCTAACCCCTTACGAGCAGTACTTC. This chain links TRBV11-2 with TRBJ2-7; D call uncertain. Between the trimmed V and J ends, which lost 5 bases and 4 bases, there was a span of 27 bases. Germline CDR1 is SGHAT and CDR2 is FQNNGV. The CDR3 totals 18 residues.

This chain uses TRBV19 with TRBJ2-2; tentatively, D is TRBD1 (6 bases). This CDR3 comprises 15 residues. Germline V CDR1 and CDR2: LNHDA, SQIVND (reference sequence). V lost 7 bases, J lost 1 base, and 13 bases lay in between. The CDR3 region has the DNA TGTGCCAGTATACCCCAAGGGGGGAACACCGGGGAGCTGTTTTTT. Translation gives CASIPQGGNTGELFF.

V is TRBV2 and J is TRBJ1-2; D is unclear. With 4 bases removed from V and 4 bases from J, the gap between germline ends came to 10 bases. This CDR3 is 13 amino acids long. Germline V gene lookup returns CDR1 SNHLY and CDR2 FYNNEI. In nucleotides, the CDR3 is TGTGCCAGCAGTGGTAACAGAGTCTATGGCTACACCTTC. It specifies CASSGNRVYGYTF.

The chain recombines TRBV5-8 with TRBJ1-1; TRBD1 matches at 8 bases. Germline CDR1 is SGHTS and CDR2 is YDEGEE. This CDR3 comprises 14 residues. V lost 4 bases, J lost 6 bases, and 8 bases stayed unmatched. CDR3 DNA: TGTGCCAGCAGCATCGGACAGGGAGAGGCTGAAGCTTTCTTT. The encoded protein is CASSIGQGEAEAFF.

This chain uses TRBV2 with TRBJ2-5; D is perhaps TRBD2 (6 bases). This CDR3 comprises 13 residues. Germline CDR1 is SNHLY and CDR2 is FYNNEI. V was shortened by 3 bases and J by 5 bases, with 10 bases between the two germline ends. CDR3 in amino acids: CASSDQGGETQYF. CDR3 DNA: TGTGCCAGCAGTGACCAGGGAGGTGAGACCCAGTACTTC. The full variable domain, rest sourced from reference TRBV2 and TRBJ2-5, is EPEVTQTPSHQVTQMGQEVILRCVPISNHLYFYWYRQILGQKVEFLVSFYNNEISEKSEIFDDQFSVERPDGSNFTLKIRSTKLEDSAMYFCASSDQGGETQYFGPGTRLLVL.

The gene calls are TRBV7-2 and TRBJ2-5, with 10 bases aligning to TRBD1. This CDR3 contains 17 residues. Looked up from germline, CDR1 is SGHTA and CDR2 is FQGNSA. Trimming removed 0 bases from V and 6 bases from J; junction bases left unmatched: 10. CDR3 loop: CASSLAVQTGGMKTQYF. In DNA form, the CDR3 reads TGTGCCAGCAGCTTAGCGGTACAGACAGGGGGCATGAAGACCCAGTACTTC.

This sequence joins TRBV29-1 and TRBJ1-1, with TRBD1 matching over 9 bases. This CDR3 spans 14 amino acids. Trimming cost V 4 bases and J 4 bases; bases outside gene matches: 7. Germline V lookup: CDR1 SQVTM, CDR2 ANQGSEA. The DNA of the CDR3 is TGCAGCGTTGGGACAGGGGTGGCGGGCACTGAAGCTTTCTTT. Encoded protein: CSVGTGVAGTEAFF.

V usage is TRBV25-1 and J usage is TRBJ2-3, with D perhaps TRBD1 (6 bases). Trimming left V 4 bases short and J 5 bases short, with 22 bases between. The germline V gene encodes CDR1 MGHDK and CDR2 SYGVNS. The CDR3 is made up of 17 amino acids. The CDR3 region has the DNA TGTGCCAGCAGTGCCTCCCCAGGGGTTGGGTTTGGAGATACGCAGTATTTT. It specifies CASSASPGVGFGDTQYF. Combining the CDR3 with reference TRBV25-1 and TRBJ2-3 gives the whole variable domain EADIYQTPRYLVIGTGKKITLECSQTMGHDKMYWYQQDPGMELHLIHYSYGVNSTEKGDLSSESTVSRIRTEHFPLTLESARPSHTSQYLCASSASPGVGFGDTQYFGPGTRLTVL.

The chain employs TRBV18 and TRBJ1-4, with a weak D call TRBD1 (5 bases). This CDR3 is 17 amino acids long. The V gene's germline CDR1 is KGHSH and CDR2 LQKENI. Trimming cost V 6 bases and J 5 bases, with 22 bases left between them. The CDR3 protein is CASSATLVGAGNEKLFF. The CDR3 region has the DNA TGTGCCAGCTCGGCTACCCTCGTTGGGGCAGGGAATGAAAAACTGTTTTTT.

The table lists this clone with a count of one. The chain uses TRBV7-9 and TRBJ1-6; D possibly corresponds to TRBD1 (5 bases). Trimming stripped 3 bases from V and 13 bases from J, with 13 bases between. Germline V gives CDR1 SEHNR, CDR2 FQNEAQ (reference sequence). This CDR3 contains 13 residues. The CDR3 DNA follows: TGTGCCAGCAGCTTTGGTCAGGGCGCGCCCCTCCACTTT. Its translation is CASSFGQGAPLHF. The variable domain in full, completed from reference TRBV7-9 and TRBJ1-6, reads DTGVSQNPRHKITKRGQNVTFRCDPISEHNRLYWYRQTLGQGPEFLTYFQNEAQLEKSRLLSDRFSAERPKGSFSTLEIQRTEQGDSAMYLCASSFGQGAPLHFGNGTRLTVT.

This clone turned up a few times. The CDR3 DNA is TGCGCCAGCAGCCTACAGGGAAATGAGCAGTTCTTC. It codes for CASSLQGNEQFF. The chain combines TRBV5-1 with TRBJ2-1; TRBD1 might be the D (6 bases). The ends were cut back, 4 bases at V and 7 bases at J, with 9 bases in the middle. The CDR3 has 12 amino acids. The germline V gene has CDR1 SGHRS and CDR2 YFSETQ.

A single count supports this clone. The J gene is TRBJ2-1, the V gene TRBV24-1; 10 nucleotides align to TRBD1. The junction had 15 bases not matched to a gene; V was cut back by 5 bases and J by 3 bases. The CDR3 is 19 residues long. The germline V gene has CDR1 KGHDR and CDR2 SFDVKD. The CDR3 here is CATSGHVPLTGGDYNEQFF. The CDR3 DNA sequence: TGTGCCACCAGTGGCCATGTTCCCCTGACAGGGGGCGACTACAATGAGCAGTTCTTC.

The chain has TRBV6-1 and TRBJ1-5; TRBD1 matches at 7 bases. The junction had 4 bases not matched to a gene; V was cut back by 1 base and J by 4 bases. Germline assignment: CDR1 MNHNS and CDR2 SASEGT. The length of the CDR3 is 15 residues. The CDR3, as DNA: TGTGCCAGCAGTGAAGAAGGGGGCTGGAATCAGCCCCAGCATTTT. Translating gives CASSEEGGWNQPQHF.

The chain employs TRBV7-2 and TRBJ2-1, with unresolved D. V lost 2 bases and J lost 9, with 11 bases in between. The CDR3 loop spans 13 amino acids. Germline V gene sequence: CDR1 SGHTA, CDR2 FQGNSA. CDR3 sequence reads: CASSLSRFSEQFF. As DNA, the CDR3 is TGTGCCAGCAGCTTATCTAGGTTTTCTGAGCAGTTCTTC. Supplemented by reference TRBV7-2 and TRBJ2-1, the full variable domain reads GAGVSQSPSNKVTEKGKDVELRCDPISGHTALYWYRQSLGQGLEFLIYFQGNSAPDKSGLPSDRFSAERTGGSVSTLTIQRTQQEDSAVYLCASSLSRFSEQFFGPGTRLTVL.

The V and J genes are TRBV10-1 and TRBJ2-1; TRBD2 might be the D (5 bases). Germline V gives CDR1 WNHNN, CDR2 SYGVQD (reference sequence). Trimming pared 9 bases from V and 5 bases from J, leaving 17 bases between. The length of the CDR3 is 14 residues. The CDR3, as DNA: TGCGCCAGTTCGAAAGGAACTAGAAACAATGAGCAGTTCTTC. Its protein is CASSKGTRNNEQFF.

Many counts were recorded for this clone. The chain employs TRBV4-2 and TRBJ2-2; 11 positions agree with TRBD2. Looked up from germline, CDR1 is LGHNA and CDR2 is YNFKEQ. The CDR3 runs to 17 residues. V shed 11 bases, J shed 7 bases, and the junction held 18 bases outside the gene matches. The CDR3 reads CASEPQGTSGGGGELFF. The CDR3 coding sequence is TGTGCCTCGGAGCCTCAAGGGACTAGCGGAGGGGGCGGGGAGCTGTTTTTT.

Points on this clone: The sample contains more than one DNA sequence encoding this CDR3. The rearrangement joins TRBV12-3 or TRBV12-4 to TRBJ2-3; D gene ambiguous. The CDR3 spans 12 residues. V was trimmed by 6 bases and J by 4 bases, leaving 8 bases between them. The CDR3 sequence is CASSLSSDTQYF. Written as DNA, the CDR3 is TGTGCCAGCAGCCTTAGCTCAGATACGCAGTATTTT.

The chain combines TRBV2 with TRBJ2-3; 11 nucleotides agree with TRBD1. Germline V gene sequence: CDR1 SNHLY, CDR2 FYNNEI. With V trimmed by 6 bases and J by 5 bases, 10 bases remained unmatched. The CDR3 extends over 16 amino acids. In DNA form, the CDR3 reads TGTGCCAGCAGGGCCCTTGGACAGGGGGCGAGAGATACGCAGTATTTT. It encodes CASRALGQGARDTQYF.

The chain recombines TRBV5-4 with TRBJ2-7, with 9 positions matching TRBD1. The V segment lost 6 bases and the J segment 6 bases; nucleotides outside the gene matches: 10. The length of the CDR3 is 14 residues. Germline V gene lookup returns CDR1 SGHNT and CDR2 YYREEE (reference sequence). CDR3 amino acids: CASNPGQGSLEQYF. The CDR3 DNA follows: TGTGCCAGCAATCCGGGACAGGGTTCTCTCGAGCAGTACTTC.

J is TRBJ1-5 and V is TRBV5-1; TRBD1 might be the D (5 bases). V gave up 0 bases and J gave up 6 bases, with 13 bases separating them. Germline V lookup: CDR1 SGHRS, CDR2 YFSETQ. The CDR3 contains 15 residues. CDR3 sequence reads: CASSLAGGVGQPQHF. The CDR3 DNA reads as TGCGCCAGCAGCTTGGCCGGAGGGGTTGGTCAGCCCCAGCATTTT.

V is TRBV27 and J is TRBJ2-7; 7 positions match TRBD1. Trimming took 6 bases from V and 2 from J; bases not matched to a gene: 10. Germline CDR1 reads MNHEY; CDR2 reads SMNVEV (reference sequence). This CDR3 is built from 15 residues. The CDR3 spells CASRLTPGQTYEQYF. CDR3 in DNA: TGTGCCAGCAGGCTAACCCCGGGACAGACCTACGAGCAGTACTTC.

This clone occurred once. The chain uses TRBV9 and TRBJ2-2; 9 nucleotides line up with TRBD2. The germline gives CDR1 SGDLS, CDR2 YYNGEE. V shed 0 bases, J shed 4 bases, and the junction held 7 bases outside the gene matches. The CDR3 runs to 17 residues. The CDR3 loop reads CASSVALAGFGTGELFF. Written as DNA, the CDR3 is TGTGCCAGCAGCGTAGCGCTAGCGGGATTTGGCACCGGGGAGCTGTTTTTT.

The CDR3: CASSRLAGKTQYF. Written as DNA, the CDR3 is TGTGCCAGCAGTAGACTAGCCGGGAAGACCCAGTACTTC. The chain has TRBV14 and TRBJ2-5, with TRBD2 identical over 7 bases. The CDR3 runs 13 residues. Per the germline V gene, CDR1 is SGHDN and CDR2 is FVKESK. Losses at the gene ends were 6 bases for V and 6 bases for J; bases not matched to a gene: 7.

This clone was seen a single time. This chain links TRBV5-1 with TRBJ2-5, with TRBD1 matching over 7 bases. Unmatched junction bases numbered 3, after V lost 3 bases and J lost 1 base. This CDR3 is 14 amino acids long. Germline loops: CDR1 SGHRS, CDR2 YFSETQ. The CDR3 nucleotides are TGCGCCAGCAGCTACGACAGGGTCCAAGAGACCCAGTACTTC. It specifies CASSYDRVQETQYF.

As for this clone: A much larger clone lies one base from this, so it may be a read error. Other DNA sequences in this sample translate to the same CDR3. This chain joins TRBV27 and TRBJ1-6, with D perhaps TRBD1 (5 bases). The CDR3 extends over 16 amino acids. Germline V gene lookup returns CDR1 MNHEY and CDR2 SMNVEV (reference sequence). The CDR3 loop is CASSSLRQSYNSPLHF. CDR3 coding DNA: TGCGCCAGCAGTTCCTTACGACAGTCTTATAATTCACCCCTCCACTTT.

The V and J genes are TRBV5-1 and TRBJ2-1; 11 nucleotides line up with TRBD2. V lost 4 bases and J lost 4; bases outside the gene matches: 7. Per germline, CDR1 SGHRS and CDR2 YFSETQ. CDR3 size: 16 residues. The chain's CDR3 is CASSKRLAGPYNEQFF. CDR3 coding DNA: TGCGCCAGCAGCAAGAGACTAGCGGGACCTTACAATGAGCAGTTCTTC.

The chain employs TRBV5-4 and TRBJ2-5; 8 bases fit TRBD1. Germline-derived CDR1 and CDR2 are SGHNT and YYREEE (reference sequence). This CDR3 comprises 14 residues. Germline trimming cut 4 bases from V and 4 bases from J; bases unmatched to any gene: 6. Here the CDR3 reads CASSPRQGRETQYF. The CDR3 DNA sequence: TGTGCCAGCAGCCCCCGACAGGGGAGAGAGACCCAGTACTTC. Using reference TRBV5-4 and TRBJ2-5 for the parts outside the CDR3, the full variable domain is ETGVTQSPTHLIKTRGQQVTLRCSSQSGHNTVSWYQQALGQGPQFIFQYYREEENGRGNFPPRFSGLQFPNYSSELNVNALELDDSALYLCASSPRQGRETQYFGPGTRLLVL.

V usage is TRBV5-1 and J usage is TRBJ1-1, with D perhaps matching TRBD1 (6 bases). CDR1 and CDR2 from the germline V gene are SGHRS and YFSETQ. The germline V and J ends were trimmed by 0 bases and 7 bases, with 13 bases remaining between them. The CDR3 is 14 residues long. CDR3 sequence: CASSLEGEGFEAFF. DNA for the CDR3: TGCGCCAGCAGCTTGGAGGGGGAGGGCTTTGAAGCTTTCTTT.

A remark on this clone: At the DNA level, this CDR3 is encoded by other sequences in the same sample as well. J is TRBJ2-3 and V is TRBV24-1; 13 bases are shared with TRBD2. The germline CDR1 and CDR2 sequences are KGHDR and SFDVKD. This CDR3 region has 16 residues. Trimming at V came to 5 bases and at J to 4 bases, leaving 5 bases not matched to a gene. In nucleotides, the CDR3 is TGTGCCACCAGTGGAACTAGCGGGAGGGCCGCAGATACGCAGTATTTT. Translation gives CATSGTSGRAADTQYF.